This TCR beta chain emerged from a study of blood T cell repertoires in COVID-19. At the level of the study: The United States, Italy and Spain provided the acute and convalescent COVID-19 samples. PBMCs, B-cell-depleted T cells, or T cells were the source of the cDNA or gDNA that made up the material.

Original handling: Quantification of nucleated cells was approximated via reference gene primer amplification. Some clones are missing from TCRdb's copy, which holds only in-frame ones; the method was immunoSEQ multiplex PCR. That table is the source of V, J and clone size, and D and trimming were worked out from the DNA. The sample lists roughly 97,000 clones, roughly 90% occurring once. There are 14 residues in the CDR3. Germline CDR1 SEHNR, CDR2 FQNEAQ (reference sequence). Trimming took off 5 bases at V and 1 base at J, with 11 bases between the two ends. V is TRBV7-9 and J is TRBJ2-5; TRBD1 might be the D (6 bases). Sequencing was done on a sample of peripheral blood. The TCR sequence derives from a human donor in a cohort sampled during active COVID-19. CDR3: CASSPGTFQETQYF. DNA of the CDR3: TGTGCCAGCAGCCCTGGGACATTCCAAGAGACCCAGTACTTC.